The source of this TCR beta chain is a study of blood T cells in healthy people across ages. Study-wide results and caveats: Observed TCR beta diversity per million T cells went down as age went up. This fall followed a roughly linear course with age. The study regarded diversity estimates from one million T cells as underestimates. Naive CD4+ cells and diversity were both higher in long-lived donors than in aged donors.

Through a sample-barcoded 5' primer and a J-beta primer mix, a second PCR was run for roughly 6 to 12 cycles. One entry per CDR3 protein, called by TCRdb with MiXCR from the 5' RACE reads. This table holds 1.4 million or so distinct CDR3 sequences, approximately 39% found once. Isolation per sample recovered at least 7 million PBMCs. In the case of this clonotype: Its matching antigen is unknown.

Input material: blood. The source of this sequence is a woman under 30 in good health.

The CDR3 bases are TGTGCCAGCAGTTTTGATGGAAACACCATATATTTT. Translating gives CASSFDGNTIYF. V is TRBV12-3 or TRBV12-4 and J is TRBJ1-3; D not resolved. The germline V and J ends were trimmed by 3 bases and 3 bases, with 3 bases remaining between them. The CDR3 is 12 residues long.